The source of this TCR beta chain is a study of T cell responses to AZD1222 COVID-19 vaccine. General observations from the study: The study sampled repertoires only after the peak T cell response. It was only a handful of AZD1222 recipients who were seropositive at baseline. There were mostly white British donors and more females than males, and clonal diversity was possibly underestimated.

Trimming stripped 5 bases from V and 1 base from J, with 8 bases between. Germline V CDR1 and CDR2: SGHTA, FQGNSA. The CDR3 consists of 13 residues. This clone has more than one count but fewer than ten. Its target is unknown. This table comes from immunoSEQ multiplex PCR, and its TCRdb copy is limited to in-frame clones, with some not included. This table holds about 69,000 clones, approximately 87% found once. The V call is TRBV7-2, the J call TRBJ1-1, with D perhaps TRBD1 (5 bases). The sample consisted of peripheral blood, taken 28 days after the second AZD1222 dose. The sequence was obtained from an adult who received the AZD1222 COVID-19 vaccine. CDR3 coding DNA: TGTGCCAGCAGCCAGCAGGGGAACACTGAAGCTTTCTTT. Protein product: CASSQQGNTEAFF. The whole variable domain, remainder taken from reference TRBV7-2 and TRBJ1-1, is GAGVSQSPSNKVTEKGKDVELRCDPISGHTALYWYRQSLGQGLEFLIYFQGNSAPDKSGLPSDRFSAERTGGSVSTLTIQRTQQEDSAVYLCASSQQGNTEAFFGQGTRLTVV.